This T cell receptor (beta chain) emerged from a study of blood T cells in healthy people across ages. Total RNA was isolated from each sample in quantities of at least 6 micrograms. This CDR3 is built from 13 residues. From germline, CDR1 is DFQATT and CDR2 SNEGSKA (reference sequence). V gave up 7 bases and J gave up 7 bases; unmatched junction bases: 13. Next came a second PCR, run for 7 to 11 cycles, which used a sample-barcoded 5' primer along with a J-beta primer mix. TCRdb processed the 5' RACE reads anew with MiXCR; each CDR3 protein has one entry. In the table there are approximately 800,000 distinct CDR3 sequences, approximately 35% of which are singletons.

Sequencing used blood. This chain uses TRBV20-1 with TRBJ2-7; 7 bases align to TRBD1. The source is a man aged 18-30 years in good health. CDR3 in amino acids: CSVKQGLNNEQYF. For the CDR3, the DNA is TGCAGTGTGAAACAGGGGCTAAACAATGAGCAGTACTTC.